Following are 2 T cell receptor beta chains from one sample sequenced in a study of siplizumab effects on memory and regulatory T cells. The assay was immunoSEQ multiplex PCR, and TCRdb's table has in-frame clones only and misses some. The table includes some 100,000 clones, just under 95% detected once. The sequencing sample was made of non-Treg CD4+ T cells sorted from blood. The receptors come from a human donor in good health.

CDR3 protein: CASSLASGLAANEQFF. CDR3 DNA sequence: TGCGCCAGCAGCTTGGCTTCGGGACTAGCGGCCAATGAGCAGTTCTTC. The chain couples TRBV5-1 to TRBJ2-1; 11 nucleotides line up with TRBD2. CDR1 is SGHRS, CDR2 YFSETQ, per germline. This CDR3 spans 16 amino acids. V was pared by 0 bases and J by 6 bases, with 5 bases of the junction left unmatched.

The chain joins TRBV10-1 to TRBJ1-5; D unclear. The CDR3 runs to 13 residues. CDR1 WNHNN and CDR2 SYGVQD come from the germline V gene (reference sequence). Trimming took off 8 bases at V and 4 bases at J, with 12 bases between the two ends. DNA for the CDR3: TGCGCCAGCCCGCAAGGGCAAAATCAGCCCCAGCATTTT. Its translation is CASPQGQNQPQHF.